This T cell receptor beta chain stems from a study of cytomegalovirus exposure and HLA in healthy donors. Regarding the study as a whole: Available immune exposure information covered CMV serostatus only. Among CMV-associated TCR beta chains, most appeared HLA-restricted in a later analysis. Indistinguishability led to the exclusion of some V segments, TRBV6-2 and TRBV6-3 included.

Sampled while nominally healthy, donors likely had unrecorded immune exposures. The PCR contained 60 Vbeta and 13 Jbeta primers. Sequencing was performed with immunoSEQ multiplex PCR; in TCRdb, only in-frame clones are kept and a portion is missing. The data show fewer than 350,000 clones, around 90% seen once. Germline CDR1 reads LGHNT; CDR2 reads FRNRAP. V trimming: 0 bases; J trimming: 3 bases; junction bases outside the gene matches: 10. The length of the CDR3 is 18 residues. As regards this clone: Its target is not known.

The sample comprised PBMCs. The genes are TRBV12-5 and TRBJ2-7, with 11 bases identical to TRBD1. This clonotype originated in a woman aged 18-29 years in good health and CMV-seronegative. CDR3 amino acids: CASGLVPSGQGANYEQYF. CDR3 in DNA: TGTGCTAGTGGTTTGGTACCTTCCGGACAGGGGGCGAACTACGAGCAGTACTTC.